These 10 T cell receptor beta chains were all obtained from the same sample, sequenced in a study of CD8+CD57+ T cells in acquired aplastic anemia. The patients chosen for sequencing had shown expansion of CD8+CD57+ cells (detected by flow cytometry). Using genomic DNA as the template, TCR beta VDJ and CDR3 profiling was carried out. TCRdb itself ran the reads through MiXCR, one entry per CDR3 protein. The sample holds roughly 220,000 distinct CDR3 sequences, less than 75% seen once. The sample comprised sorted CD4+, CD8+, or CD8+CD57+ T cells (not recorded which) from PBMCs. These receptors were obtained from a human donor with aplastic anemia.

This clonotype was detected only a few times. The V gene is TRBV15, the J gene TRBJ2-1; D may be TRBD1 (6 bases). Per germline, CDR1 LNHNV and CDR2 YYDKDF (reference sequence). The CDR3 sequence is 12 residues long. Trimming took 3 bases from V and 10 from J, leaving 10 bases between them. The CDR3, as DNA: TGTGCCACCAGCAGCCCCGGGACAGAGCAGTTCTTC. It specifies CATSSPGTEQFF.

The chain recombines TRBV2 with TRBJ2-4, with 8 bases that match TRBD2. The CDR3 contains 13 residues. The junction had 3 bases not matched to a gene; V was cut back by 4 bases and J by 7 bases. The germline V gene has CDR1 SNHLY and CDR2 FYNNEI. The CDR3 reads CASSGAGGNIQYF. CDR3 bases: TGTGCCAGCAGTGGCGCGGGGGGCAACATTCAGTACTTC.

This clonotype was observed once. The chain uses TRBV7-3 and TRBJ2-7; 11 bases fit TRBD2. Germline lookup yields CDR1 SGHTA and CDR2 FQGTGA. Trimming removed 6 bases from V and 0 bases from J; junction bases left unmatched: 10. This CDR3 region has 17 residues. CDR3: CASSPPGTSGSSYEQYF. The CDR3 DNA sequence: TGTGCCAGCAGTCCTCCCGGGACTAGCGGTAGCTCCTACGAGCAGTACTTC.

This clonotype was seen a few times. The chain recombines TRBV19 with TRBJ1-5, with 12 bases matching TRBD1. Germline assignment: CDR1 LNHDA and CDR2 SQIVND (reference sequence). The CDR3 consists of 16 residues. V was clipped by 7 bases and J by 5 bases; unmatched bases: 9. The CDR3 DNA follows: TGTGCCAGTAAGGGGACAGGGGGCGCGACGCATCAGCCCCAGCATTTT. Translated: CASKGTGGATHQPQHF.

This clonotype was observed at least ten times. Germline and junction disagree at one end, which may indicate a read error. This chain uses TRBV12-5 with TRBJ2-2; D is perhaps TRBD1 (5 bases). Germline lookup yields CDR1 LGHNT and CDR2 FRNRAP. The CDR3 covers 16 residues. The CDR3 spells CASDLVPGQNTGELFF. The DNA of the CDR3 is TGTGCTAGTGATTTGGTCCCAGGACAGAACACCGGGGAGCTGTTTTTT.

V and J are TRBV19 and TRBJ1-5; TRBD1 is a possible D gene (5 bases). V dropped 5 bases and J dropped 3 bases, with 17 bases sitting between them. From germline, CDR1 is LNHDA and CDR2 SQIVND (reference sequence). The CDR3 totals 16 residues. As DNA, the CDR3 is TGTGCCAGTAGTGGGGTGGGGGACGGATACAATCAGCCCCAGCATTTT. Translating it yields CASSGVGDGYNQPQHF.

This clonotype came up once. Germline is not matched at one junction end, which may reflect a read error. V gene TRBV2 combines with J gene TRBJ1-1, with D perhaps matching TRBD1 (6 bases). The CDR3 loop spans 15 amino acids. The V gene's germline CDR1 is SNHLY and CDR2 FYNNEI. As DNA, the CDR3 is TGTGCCAGCAGGGAAGCGAGGGGGGGCTACAATGAAGCTTTCTTT. It specifies CASREARGGYNEAFF.

Regarding this clonotype: Compared with germline, one end of the junction differs, possibly owing to a read error. The V and J genes are TRBV19 and TRBJ1-6; TRBD1 matches 7 bases. The CDR3 length is 13 residues. Germline lookup yields CDR1 LNHDA and CDR2 SQIVND (reference sequence). The CDR3, as DNA: TGTACCAGTAGTCTACAGGGGTACTCACCCCTCCACTTT. Translation gives CTSSLQGYSPLHF. The complete variable domain, with remaining parts taken from reference TRBV19 and TRBJ1-6, reads DGGITQSPKYLFRKEGQNVTLSCEQNLNHDAMYWYRQDPGQGLRLIYYSQIVNDFQKGDIAEGYSVSREKKESFPLTVTSAQKNPTAFYLCTSSLQGYSPLHFGNGTRLTVT.

This chain uses TRBV7-6 with TRBJ2-3; 7 nucleotides line up with TRBD2. The CDR3 contains 17 residues. Germline assignment: CDR1 SGHVS and CDR2 FNYEAQ. Losses at the gene ends were 0 bases for V and 3 bases for J; bases not matched to a gene: 9. DNA for the CDR3: TGTGCCAGCAGCTTAGCACCTTGGGCGGGAGCGACAGATACGCAGTATTTT. This codes for CASSLAPWAGATDTQYF.

The chain combines TRBV24-1 with TRBJ2-1; D could derive from TRBD1 or TRBD2 (5 bases each). The ends were cut back, 1 base at V and 4 bases at J, with 16 bases in the middle. The CDR3 consists of 17 residues. Germline CDR1 reads KGHDR; CDR2 reads SFDVKD. The CDR3 loop reads CATSDFEGDPGYNEQFF. DNA of the CDR3: TGTGCCACCAGTGATTTTGAAGGGGACCCAGGTTACAATGAGCAGTTCTTC.